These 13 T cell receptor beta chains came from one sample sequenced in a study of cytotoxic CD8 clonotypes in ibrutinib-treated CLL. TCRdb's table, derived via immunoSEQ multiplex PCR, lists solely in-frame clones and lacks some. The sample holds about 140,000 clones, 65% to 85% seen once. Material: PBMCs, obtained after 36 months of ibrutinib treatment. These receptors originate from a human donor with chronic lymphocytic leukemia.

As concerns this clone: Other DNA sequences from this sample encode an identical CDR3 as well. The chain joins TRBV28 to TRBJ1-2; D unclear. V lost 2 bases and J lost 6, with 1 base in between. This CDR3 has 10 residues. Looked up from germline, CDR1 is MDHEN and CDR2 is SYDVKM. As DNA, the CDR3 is TGTGCCAGCAGTTTAGATGGCTACACCTTC. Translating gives CASSLDGYTF.

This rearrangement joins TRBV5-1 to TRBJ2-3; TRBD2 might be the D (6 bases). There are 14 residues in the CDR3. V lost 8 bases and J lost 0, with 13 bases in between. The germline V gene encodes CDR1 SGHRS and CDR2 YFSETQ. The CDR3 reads CASRLGTSTDTQYF. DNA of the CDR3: TGCGCCAGTAGACTTGGGACTAGCACAGATACGCAGTATTTT.

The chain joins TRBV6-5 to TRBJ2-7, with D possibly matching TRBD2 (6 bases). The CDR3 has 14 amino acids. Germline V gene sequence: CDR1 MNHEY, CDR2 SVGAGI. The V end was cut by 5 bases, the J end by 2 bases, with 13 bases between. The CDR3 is CASSPGGTTYEQYF. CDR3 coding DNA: TGTGCCAGCAGTCCCGGCGGGACCACCTACGAGCAGTACTTC.

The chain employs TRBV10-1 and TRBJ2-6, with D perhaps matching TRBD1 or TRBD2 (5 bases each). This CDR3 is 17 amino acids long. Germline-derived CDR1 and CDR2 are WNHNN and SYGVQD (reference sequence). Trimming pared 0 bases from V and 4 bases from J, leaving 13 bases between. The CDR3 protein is CASSESIGGTGANVLTF. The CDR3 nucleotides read TGCGCCAGCAGTGAGTCGATTGGTGGGACGGGGGCCAACGTCCTGACTTTC.

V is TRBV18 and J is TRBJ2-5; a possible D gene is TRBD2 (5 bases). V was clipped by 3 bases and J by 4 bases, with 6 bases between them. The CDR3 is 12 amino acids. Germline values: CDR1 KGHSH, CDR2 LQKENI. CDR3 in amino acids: CASSPSVETQYF. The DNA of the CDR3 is TGTGCCAGCTCACCTAGCGTAGAGACCCAGTACTTC.

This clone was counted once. Here the CDR3 reads CASSERSGENTGELFF. CDR3 sequence (DNA): TGTGCCAGCAGTGAACGGTCAGGGGAGAACACCGGGGAGCTGTTTTTT. This chain connects TRBV2 to TRBJ2-2; tentatively, D is TRBD1 (6 bases). Germline V lookup: CDR1 SNHLY, CDR2 FYNNEI. V was trimmed by 2 bases and J by 1 base, leaving 11 bases between them. This CDR3 comprises 16 residues.

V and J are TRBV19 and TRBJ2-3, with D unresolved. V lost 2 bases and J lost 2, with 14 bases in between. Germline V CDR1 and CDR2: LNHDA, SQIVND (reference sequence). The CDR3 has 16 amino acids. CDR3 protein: CASSIIWPIPTDTQYF. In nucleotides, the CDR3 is TGTGCCAGTAGTATAATTTGGCCCATCCCCACAGATACGCAGTATTTT.

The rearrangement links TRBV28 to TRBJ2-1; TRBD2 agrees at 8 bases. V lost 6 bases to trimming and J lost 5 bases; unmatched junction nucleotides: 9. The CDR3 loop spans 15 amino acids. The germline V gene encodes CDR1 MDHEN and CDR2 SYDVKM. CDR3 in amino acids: CASRSHGRGDNEQFF. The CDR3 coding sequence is TGTGCCAGCAGAAGCCACGGGCGGGGGGACAATGAGCAGTTCTTC. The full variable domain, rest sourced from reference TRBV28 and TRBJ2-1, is DVKVTQSSRYLVKRTGEKVFLECVQDMDHENMFWYRQDPGLGLRLIYFSYDVKMKEKGDIPEGYSVSREKKERFSLILESASTNQTSMYLCASRSHGRGDNEQFFGPGTRLTVL.

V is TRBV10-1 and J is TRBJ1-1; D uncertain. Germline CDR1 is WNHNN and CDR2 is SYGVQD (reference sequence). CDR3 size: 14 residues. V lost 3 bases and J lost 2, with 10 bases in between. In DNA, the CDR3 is TGCGCCAGCAGTGAATTGCCCCGAAACACTGAAGCTTTCTTT. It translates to CASSELPRNTEAFF.

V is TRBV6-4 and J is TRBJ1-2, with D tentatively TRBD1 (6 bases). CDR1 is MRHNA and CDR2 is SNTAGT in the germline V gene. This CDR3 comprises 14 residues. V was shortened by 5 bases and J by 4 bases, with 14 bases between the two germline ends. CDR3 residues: CASSQPGQTYGYTF. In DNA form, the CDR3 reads TGTGCCAGCAGTCAACCCGGACAGACCTATGGCTACACCTTC.

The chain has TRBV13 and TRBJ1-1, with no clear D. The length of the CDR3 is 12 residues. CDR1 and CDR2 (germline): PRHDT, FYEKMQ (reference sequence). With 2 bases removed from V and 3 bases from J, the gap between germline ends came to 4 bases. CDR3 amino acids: CASSLQDTEAFF. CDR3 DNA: TGTGCCAGCAGCTTACAAGACACTGAAGCTTTCTTT.

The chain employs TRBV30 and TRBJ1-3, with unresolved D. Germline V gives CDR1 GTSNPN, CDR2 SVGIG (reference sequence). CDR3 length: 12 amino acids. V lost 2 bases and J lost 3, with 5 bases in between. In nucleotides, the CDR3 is TGTGCCTGGAGTAGGGATGGAAACACCATATATTTT. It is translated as CAWSRDGNTIYF.

The CDR3 coding sequence is TGTGCCAGCTCGAGACACTGGAACACTGAAGCTTTCTTT. Protein: CASSRHWNTEAFF. The chain combines TRBV7-7 with TRBJ1-1, with D unclear. The germline V gene has CDR1 SSHAT and CDR2 FNYEAQ (reference sequence). CDR3 size: 13 residues. Deletions cut 8 bases from V and 1 base from J, with 11 bases between.